The rows below give T cell receptor beta chains drawn from one sample of a study of cytomegalovirus exposure and HLA in healthy donors. Profiling relied on immunoSEQ multiplex PCR, and the TCRdb table lists in-frame clones only, not all of them. The data contain some 170,000 clones, approximately 80% of them singletons. The sample comprised PBMCs. These TCRs come from a woman in her thirties in good health and CMV-seropositive. Both conserved end residues are part of each CDR3. D genes are given only for firm matches. Size is omitted from some rows. Given values are once, few, many or a class for expanded clones.

DNA: TGTGCCAGCAGCTTAATGGGGGCACAAGAGACCCAGTACTTC
CDR3: CASSLMGAQETQYF
size: -
D: -
J: TRBJ2-5
V: TRBV7-9

DNA: TGTGCCAGCGGGCCAGCCAACTATGGCTACACCTTC
CDR3: CASGPANYGYTF
size: -
D: -
J: TRBJ1-2
V: TRBV7-3

DNA: TGTGCCAGCAGCAATGGGGCGGATTATAATTCACCCCTCCACTTT
CDR3: CASSNGADYNSPLHF
size: -
D: -
J: TRBJ1-6
V: TRBV9

DNA: TGTGCCAGCAGTTTATTAGGGGGAAGCCAAGAGACCCAGTACTTC
CDR3: CASSLLGGSQETQYF
size: -
D: -
J: TRBJ2-5
V: TRBV28

DNA: TGTGCCAGCAGCTTAGATGTTCAGGGGAACTATGGCTACACCTTC
CDR3: CASSLDVQGNYGYTF
size: -
D: -
J: TRBJ1-2
V: TRBV7-2

DNA: TGTGCCAGCAGGTTGAGACAGGGGGGTTTTTACGAGCAGTACTTC
CDR3: CASRLRQGGFYEQYF
size: -
D: TRBD1
J: TRBJ2-7
V: TRBV11-2

DNA: TGTGCCAGCAGTATGGGACTCCAAGAGACCCAGTACTTC
CDR3: CASSMGLQETQYF
size: -
D: -
J: TRBJ2-5
V: TRBV25-1

DNA: TGTGCCAGCAGCGTAGGACTAGCGGGGGCCTACGAGCAGTACTTC
CDR3: CASSVGLAGAYEQYF
size: -
D: TRBD2
J: TRBJ2-7
V: TRBV9

DNA: TGTGCCAGCAGCTTGAGGTTCTCCAATGAGCAGTTCTTC
CDR3: CASSLRFSNEQFF
size: -
D: -
J: TRBJ2-1
V: TRBV7-2

DNA: TGTGCCAGCTCACCACGGCTCCCCGGGACAGGGGGGGAGCAGTACTTC
CDR3: CASSPRLPGTGGEQYF
size: -
D: TRBD1
J: TRBJ2-7
V: TRBV18

DNA: TGTGCCAGCAGCCCCCGAGGGCCGGGACTAGCGGGGGGGCGTAATGAGCAGTTCTTC
CDR3: CASSPRGPGLAGGRNEQFF
size: -
D: TRBD2
J: TRBJ2-1
V: TRBV7-9

DNA: TGCGCCAGCAGCCAAGACTCCTACCTTGGGACCCAGTACTTC
CDR3: CASSQDSYLGTQYF
size: -
D: -
J: TRBJ2-5
V: TRBV4-1

DNA: TGCGCCAGCAGCCACGTTTCACGGGGGGACAATGAGCAGTTCTTC
CDR3: CASSHVSRGDNEQFF
size: -
D: TRBD2
J: TRBJ2-1
V: TRBV4-3

DNA: TGTGCCATCAGTGAGTCTTGGGGCGGGGATGGCTACACCTTC
CDR3: CAISESWGGDGYTF
size: -
D: -
J: TRBJ1-2
V: TRBV10-3

DNA: TGTGCCAGCAGTTTTTCGGGGGAGGCATATGGCTACACCTTC
CDR3: CASSFSGEAYGYTF
size: -
D: -
J: TRBJ1-2
V: TRBV27

DNA: TGTGCCAGCAGTTTATTCGGTAGGGGGGGGACAGATACGCAGTATTTT
CDR3: CASSLFGRGGTDTQYF
size: -
D: -
J: TRBJ2-3
V: TRBV27

DNA: TGTGCCAGCTCACCGCAGCCGACAGGGGGAGGAAACACCATATATTTT
CDR3: CASSPQPTGGGNTIYF
size: -
D: TRBD1
J: TRBJ1-3
V: TRBV18

DNA: TGTGCCAGCCAGGGCCCCACTGGAAACACCATATATTTT
CDR3: CASQGPTGNTIYF
size: -
D: -
J: TRBJ1-3
V: TRBV6-5

DNA: TGTGCCAGCAGCACGGGACAGGGAGGTATCACTGAAGCTTTCTTT
CDR3: CASSTGQGGITEAFF
size: -
D: TRBD1
J: TRBJ1-1
V: TRBV7-9

DNA: TGTGCCAGCAGCTTAGTCCGGGACAGTGGGGGAAACTATGGCTACACCTTC
CDR3: CASSLVRDSGGNYGYTF
size: once
D: TRBD1
J: TRBJ1-2
V: TRBV7-9

DNA: TGTGCCAGCAGCACGGACAGGGGGCCTCAGAAGACCCAGTACTTC
CDR3: CASSTDRGPQKTQYF
size: -
D: TRBD1
J: TRBJ2-5
V: TRBV5-4

DNA: TGTGCCAGCAGCGCCACAGGGGGCGCCTACGAGCAGTACTTC
CDR3: CASSATGGAYEQYF
size: -
D: TRBD1
J: TRBJ2-7
V: TRBV13

DNA: TGTGCCAGCAGTGATGTCAGGGCGACAACTAATGAAAAACTGTTTTTT
CDR3: CASSDVRATTNEKLFF
size: -
D: -
J: TRBJ1-4
V: TRBV25-1

DNA: TGTGCCAGTAGTATAGATAGGAGGGGAAGGAGATTTTTT
CDR3: CASSIDRRGRRFF
size: -
D: -
J: TRBJ2-2
V: TRBV19

DNA: TGTGCCAGCAGCTTGGAGGGACCCAATGAGCAGTTCTTC
CDR3: CASSLEGPNEQFF
size: -
D: -
J: TRBJ2-1
V: TRBV7-3

DNA: TGTGCCAGCAGCTTGGGACGGGGGTTTCGGGATGAGCAGTTCTTC
CDR3: CASSLGRGFRDEQFF
size: -
D: -
J: TRBJ2-1
V: TRBV7-2

DNA: TGTGCCAGCAGTAAGAGCAGGGTAGATGGAAACACCATATATTTT
CDR3: CASSKSRVDGNTIYF
size: -
D: -
J: TRBJ1-3
V: TRBV2

DNA: TGTGCCAGCAGCCACGGACAGGGGGCTGGTGAGCAGTTCTTC
CDR3: CASSHGQGAGEQFF
size: -
D: TRBD1
J: TRBJ2-1
V: TRBV16

DNA: TGTGCCAGCAGCTCCGGGACAGGGGATGAAAAACTGTTTTTT
CDR3: CASSSGTGDEKLFF
size: -
D: TRBD1
J: TRBJ1-4
V: TRBV7-8

DNA: TGTGCCAGCAGCCGACCATCCGGGTCCCGCTCCTACGAGCAGTACTTC
CDR3: CASSRPSGSRSYEQYF
size: -
D: -
J: TRBJ2-7
V: TRBV5-5

DNA: TGCGCCAGCAGCCTACAGGGGTTTGGGAAGACCCAGTACTTC
CDR3: CASSLQGFGKTQYF
size: -
D: TRBD1
J: TRBJ2-5
V: TRBV5-1

DNA: TGCAGCGTGGCAGGGATGGGGAACACTGAAGCTTTCTTT
CDR3: CSVAGMGNTEAFF
size: -
D: -
J: TRBJ1-1
V: TRBV29-1

DNA: TGTGCCAGCAGCTTAGGGACAGAGACTGAAGCTTTCTTT
CDR3: CASSLGTETEAFF
size: -
D: -
J: TRBJ1-1
V: TRBV11-2

DNA: TGTGCCAGCAGCGCGGGACAGGGTAACACTGAAGCTTTCTTT
CDR3: CASSAGQGNTEAFF
size: -
D: TRBD1
J: TRBJ1-1
V: TRBV9

DNA: TGTGCCACCCGGGACAGGGCGATCAATCAGCCCCAGCATTTT
CDR3: CATRDRAINQPQHF
size: -
D: TRBD1
J: TRBJ1-5
V: TRBV6-6

DNA: TGTGCCAGCAGCTTAGTCAGGACACCAGCATACACAGATACGCAGTATTTT
CDR3: CASSLVRTPAYTDTQYF
size: -
D: -
J: TRBJ2-3
V: TRBV7-2

DNA: TGTGCCAGCAGCTCGACACGGTTTGGAAACACCATATATTTT
CDR3: CASSSTRFGNTIYF
size: -
D: -
J: TRBJ1-3
V: TRBV7-7

DNA: TGTGCCAGCAGTGGGACAAATAGCAATCAGCCCCAGCATTTT
CDR3: CASSGTNSNQPQHF
size: -
D: -
J: TRBJ1-5
V: TRBV2

DNA: TGCGCCAACCCGCAGGGGAACACCGGGGAGCTGTTTTTT
CDR3: CANPQGNTGELFF
size: -
D: -
J: TRBJ2-2
V: TRBV10-1

DNA: TGTGCCAGCAGCTCCACCCAGGAGGGAGGTCCCTACAATGAGCAGTTCTTC
CDR3: CASSSTQEGGPYNEQFF
size: -
D: -
J: TRBJ2-1
V: TRBV13

DNA: TGCAGCGGCTCAGAGGGCACAGATACGCAGTATTTT
CDR3: CSGSEGTDTQYF
size: -
D: -
J: TRBJ2-3
V: TRBV29-1